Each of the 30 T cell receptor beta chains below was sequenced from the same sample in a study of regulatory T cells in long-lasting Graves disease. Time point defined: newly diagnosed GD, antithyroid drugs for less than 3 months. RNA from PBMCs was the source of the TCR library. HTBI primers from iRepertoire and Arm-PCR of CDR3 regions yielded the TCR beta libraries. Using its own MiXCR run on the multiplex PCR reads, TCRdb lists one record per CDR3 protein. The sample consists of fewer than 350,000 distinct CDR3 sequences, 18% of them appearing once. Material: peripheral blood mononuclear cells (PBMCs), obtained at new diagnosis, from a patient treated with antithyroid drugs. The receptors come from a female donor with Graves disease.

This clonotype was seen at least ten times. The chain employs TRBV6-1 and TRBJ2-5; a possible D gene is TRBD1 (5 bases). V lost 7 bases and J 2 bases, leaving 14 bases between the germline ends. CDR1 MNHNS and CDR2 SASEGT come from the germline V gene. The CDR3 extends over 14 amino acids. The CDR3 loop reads CASTPWGSQETQYF. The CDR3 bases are TGTGCCAGCACGCCCTGGGGCTCACAAGAGACCCAGTACTTC.

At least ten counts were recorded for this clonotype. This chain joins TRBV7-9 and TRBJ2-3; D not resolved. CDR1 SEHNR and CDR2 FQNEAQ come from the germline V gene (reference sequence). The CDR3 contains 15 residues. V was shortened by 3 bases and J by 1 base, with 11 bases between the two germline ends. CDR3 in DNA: TGTGCCAGCAGCTTCATTAACGGCCGCACAGATACGCAGTATTTT. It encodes CASSFINGRTDTQYF.

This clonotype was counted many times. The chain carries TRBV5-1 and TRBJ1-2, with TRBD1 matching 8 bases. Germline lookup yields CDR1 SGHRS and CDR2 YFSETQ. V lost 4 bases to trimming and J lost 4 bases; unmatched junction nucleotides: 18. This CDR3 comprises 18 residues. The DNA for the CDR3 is TGCGCCAGCAGCCCCTGGGCAGGGGGGACAGGACAATTCTATGGCTACACCTTC. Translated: CASSPWAGGTGQFYGYTF. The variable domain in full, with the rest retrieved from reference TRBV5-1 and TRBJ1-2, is KAGVTQTPRYLIKTRGQQVTLSCSPISGHRSVSWYQQTPGQGLQFLFEYFSETQRNKGNFPGRFSGRQFSNSRSEMNVSTLELGDSALYLCASSPWAGGTGQFYGYTFGSGTRLTVV.

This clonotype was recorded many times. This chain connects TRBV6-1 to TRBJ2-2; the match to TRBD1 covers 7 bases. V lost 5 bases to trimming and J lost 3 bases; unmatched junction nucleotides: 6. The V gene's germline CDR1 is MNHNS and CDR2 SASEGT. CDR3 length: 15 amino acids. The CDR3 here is CASSHGTAYTGELFF. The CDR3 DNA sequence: TGTGCCAGCAGTCACGGGACAGCTTACACCGGGGAGCTGTTTTTT.

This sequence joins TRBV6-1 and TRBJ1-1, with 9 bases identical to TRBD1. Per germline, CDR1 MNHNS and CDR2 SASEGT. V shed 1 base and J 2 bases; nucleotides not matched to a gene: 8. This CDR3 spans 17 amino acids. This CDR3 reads CASSEEDRGPTNTEAFF. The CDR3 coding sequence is TGTGCCAGCAGTGAAGAGGACAGGGGTCCGACAAACACTGAAGCTTTCTTT.

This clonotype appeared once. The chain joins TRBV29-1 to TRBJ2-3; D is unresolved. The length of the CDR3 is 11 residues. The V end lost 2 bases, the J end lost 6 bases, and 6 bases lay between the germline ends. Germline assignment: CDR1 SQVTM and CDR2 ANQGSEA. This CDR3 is CSVELSDTQYF. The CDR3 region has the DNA TGCAGCGTTGAATTATCCGATACGCAGTATTTT.

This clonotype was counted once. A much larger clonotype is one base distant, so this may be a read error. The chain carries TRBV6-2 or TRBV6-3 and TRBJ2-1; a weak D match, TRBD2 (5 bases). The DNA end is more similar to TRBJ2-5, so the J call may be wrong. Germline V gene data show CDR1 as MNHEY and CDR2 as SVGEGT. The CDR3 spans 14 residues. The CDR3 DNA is TGTGCCATCAGTGAAGAACTGAGCGGAGAGACCCAGTACTTC. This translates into CAISEELSGETQYF.

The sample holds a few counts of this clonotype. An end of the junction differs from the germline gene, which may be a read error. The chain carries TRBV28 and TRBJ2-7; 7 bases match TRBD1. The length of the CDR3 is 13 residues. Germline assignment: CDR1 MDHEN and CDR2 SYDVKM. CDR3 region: CASSLDTGVERYF. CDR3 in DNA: TGTGCCAGCAGTTTAGACACAGGGGTCGAGCGGTACTTC.

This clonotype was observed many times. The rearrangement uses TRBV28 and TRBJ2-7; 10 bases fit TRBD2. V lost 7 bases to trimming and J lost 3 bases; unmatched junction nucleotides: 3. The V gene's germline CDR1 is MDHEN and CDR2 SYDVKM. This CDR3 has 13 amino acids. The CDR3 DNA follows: TGTGCCAGCATAGCTAGCGGGGGCTACGAGCAGTACTTC. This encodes CASIASGGYEQYF.

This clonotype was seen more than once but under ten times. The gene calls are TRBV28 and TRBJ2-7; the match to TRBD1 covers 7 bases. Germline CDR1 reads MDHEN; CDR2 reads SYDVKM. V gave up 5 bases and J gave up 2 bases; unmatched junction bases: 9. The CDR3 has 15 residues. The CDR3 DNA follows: TGTGCCAGCAGTCAAACCGGGACAGAGACCTACGAGCAGTACTTC. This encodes CASSQTGTETYEQYF.

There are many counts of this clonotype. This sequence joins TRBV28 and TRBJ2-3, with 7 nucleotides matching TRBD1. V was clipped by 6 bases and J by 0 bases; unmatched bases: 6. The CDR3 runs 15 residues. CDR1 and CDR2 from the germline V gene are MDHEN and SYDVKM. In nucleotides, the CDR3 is TGTGCCAGCAGACCCACAGGGGTGAGCACAGATACGCAGTATTTT. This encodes CASRPTGVSTDTQYF.

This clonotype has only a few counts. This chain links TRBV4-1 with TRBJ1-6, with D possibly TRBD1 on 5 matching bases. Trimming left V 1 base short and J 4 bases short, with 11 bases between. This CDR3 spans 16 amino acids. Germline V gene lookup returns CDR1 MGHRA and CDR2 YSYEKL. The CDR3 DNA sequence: TGCGCCAGCAGCCAAGTCGGGGGGTTGTATAATTCACCCCTCCACTTT. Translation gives CASSQVGGLYNSPLHF.

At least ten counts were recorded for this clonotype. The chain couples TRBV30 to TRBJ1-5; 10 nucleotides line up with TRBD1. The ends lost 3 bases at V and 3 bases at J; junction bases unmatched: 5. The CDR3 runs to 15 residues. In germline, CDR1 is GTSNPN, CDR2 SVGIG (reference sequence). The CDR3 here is CAWRRQGAPNQPQHF. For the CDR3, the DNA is TGTGCCTGGAGACGACAGGGGGCCCCCAATCAGCCCCAGCATTTT.

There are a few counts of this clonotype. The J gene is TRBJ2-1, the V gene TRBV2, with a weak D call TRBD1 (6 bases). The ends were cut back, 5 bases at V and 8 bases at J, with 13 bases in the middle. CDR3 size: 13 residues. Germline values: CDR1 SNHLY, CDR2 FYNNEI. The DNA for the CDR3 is TGTGCCAGCAGTTCGACAGGAATAGATGAGCAGTTCTTC. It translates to CASSSTGIDEQFF.

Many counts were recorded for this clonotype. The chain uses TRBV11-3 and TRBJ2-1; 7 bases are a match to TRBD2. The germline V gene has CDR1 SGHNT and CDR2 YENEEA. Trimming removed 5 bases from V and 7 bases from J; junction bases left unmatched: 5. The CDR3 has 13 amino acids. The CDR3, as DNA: TGTGCCAGCAGCCTGATCGGGGGGAATGAGCAGTTCTTC. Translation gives CASSLIGGNEQFF.

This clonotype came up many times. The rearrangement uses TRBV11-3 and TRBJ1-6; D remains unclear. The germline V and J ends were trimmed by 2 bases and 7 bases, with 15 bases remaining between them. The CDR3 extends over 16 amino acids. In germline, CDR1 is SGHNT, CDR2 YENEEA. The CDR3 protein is CASSLRSALRNSPLHF. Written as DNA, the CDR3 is TGTGCCAGCAGCTTACGATCGGCCCTTCGCAATTCACCCCTCCACTTT.

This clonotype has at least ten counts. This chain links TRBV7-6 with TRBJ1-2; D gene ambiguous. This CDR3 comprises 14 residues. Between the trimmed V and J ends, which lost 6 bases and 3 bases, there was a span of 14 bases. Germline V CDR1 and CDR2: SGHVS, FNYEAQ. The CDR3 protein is CASSPFPRDYGYTF. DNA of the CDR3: TGTGCCAGCAGTCCTTTCCCCCGGGACTATGGCTACACCTTC.

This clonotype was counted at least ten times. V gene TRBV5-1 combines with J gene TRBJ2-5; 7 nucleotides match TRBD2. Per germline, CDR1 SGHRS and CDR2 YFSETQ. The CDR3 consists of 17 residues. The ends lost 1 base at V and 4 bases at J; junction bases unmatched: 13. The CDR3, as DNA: TGCGCCAGCAGCTTGAGGCCCTCGGGAGGAGAACGAGAGACCCAGTACTTC. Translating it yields CASSLRPSGGERETQYF.

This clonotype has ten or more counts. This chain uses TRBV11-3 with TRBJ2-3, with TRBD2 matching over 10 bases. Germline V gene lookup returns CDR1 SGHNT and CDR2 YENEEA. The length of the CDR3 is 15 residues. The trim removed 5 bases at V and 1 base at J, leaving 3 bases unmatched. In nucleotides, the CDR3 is TGTGCCAGCAGCCCCACTAGCGGGGGCACAGATACGCAGTATTTT. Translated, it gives CASSPTSGGTDTQYF.

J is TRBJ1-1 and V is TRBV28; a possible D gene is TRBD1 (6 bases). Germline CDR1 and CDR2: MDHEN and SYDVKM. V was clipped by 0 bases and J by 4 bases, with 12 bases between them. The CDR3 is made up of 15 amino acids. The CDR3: CASSLWRGAGTEAFF. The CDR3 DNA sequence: TGTGCCAGCAGTTTATGGAGGGGGGCGGGCACTGAAGCTTTCTTT.

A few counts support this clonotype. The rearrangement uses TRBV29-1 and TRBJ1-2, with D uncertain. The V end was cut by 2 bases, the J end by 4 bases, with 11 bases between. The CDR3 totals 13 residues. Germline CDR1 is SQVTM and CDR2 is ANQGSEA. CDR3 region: CSVELGQTYGYTF. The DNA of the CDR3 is TGCAGCGTTGAACTGGGCCAGACCTATGGCTACACCTTC.

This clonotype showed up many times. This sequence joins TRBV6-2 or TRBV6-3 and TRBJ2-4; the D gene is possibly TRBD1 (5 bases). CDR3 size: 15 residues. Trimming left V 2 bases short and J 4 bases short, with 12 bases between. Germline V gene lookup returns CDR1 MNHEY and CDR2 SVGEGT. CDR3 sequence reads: CASSYGVREKNIQYF. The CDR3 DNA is TGTGCCAGCAGTTACGGGGTCAGGGAAAAAAACATTCAGTACTTC.

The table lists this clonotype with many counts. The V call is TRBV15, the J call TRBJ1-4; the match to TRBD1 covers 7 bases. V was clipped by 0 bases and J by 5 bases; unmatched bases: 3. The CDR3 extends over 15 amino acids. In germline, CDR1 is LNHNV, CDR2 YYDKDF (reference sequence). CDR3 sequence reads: CATSREDRRNEKLFF. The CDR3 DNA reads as TGTGCCACCAGCAGAGAGGACAGGAGGAATGAAAAACTGTTTTTT.

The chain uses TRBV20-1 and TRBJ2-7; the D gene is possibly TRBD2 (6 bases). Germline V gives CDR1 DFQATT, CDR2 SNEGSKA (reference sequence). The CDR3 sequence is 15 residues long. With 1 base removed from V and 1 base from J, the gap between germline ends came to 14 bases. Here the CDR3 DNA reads TGCAGTGCTAGAGGGAGGGCAGGGTTTTCCTACGAGCAGTACTTC. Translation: CSARGRAGFSYEQYF.

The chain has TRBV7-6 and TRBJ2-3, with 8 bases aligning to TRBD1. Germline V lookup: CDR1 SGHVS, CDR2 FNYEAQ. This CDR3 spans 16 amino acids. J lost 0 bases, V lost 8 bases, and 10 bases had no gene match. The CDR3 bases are TGTGCCAGCGGGACAGGTCGGAGCACTAGCACAGATACGCAGTATTTT. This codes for CASGTGRSTSTDTQYF.

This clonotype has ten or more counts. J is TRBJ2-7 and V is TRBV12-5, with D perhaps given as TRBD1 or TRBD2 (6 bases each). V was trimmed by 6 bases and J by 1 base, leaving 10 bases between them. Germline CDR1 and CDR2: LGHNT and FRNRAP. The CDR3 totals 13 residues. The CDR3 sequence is CASGLGGSYEQYF. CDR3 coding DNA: TGTGCTAGTGGCCTAGGGGGGTCCTACGAGCAGTACTTC.

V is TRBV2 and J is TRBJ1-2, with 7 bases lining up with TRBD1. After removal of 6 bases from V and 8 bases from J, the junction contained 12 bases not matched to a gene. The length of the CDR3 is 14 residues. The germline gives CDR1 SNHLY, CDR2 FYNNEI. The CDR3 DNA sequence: TGTGCCAGCAGGGGGGACAGAGAGGTTCAGGGCTACACCTTC. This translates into CASRGDREVQGYTF.

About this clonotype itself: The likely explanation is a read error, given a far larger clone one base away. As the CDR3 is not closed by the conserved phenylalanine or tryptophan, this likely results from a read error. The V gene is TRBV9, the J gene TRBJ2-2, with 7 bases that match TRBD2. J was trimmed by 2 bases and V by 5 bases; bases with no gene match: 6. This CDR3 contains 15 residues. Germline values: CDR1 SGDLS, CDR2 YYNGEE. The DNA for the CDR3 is TGTGCCAGCAGTGTGCGGGGGTTAAACACCGGGGAGCTGTTTTCT. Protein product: CASSVRGLNTGELFS.

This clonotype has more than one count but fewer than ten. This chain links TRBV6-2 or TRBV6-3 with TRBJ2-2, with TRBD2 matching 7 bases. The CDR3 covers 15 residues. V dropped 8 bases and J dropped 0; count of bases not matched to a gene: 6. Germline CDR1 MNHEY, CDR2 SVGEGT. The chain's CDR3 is CASLPGGPNTGELFF. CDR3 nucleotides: TGTGCCAGCCTCCCGGGGGGACCGAACACCGGGGAGCTGTTTTTT.

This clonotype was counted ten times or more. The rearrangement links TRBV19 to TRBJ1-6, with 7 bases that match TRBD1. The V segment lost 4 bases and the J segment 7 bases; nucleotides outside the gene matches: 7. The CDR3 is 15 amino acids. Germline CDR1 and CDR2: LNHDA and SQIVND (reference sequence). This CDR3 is CASSTLTGLNSPLHF. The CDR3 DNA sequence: TGTGCCAGTAGTACACTGACAGGGTTGAATTCACCCCTCCACTTT.